Described below is a single TCR beta chain sequence and its context. The sample comes from a study of cytomegalovirus exposure and HLA in healthy donors. Sequencing used immunoSEQ multiplex PCR; TCRdb keeps in-frame clones, though not all of them. The profile shows 90,000 to 100,000 clones, around 85% of them singletons. Germline CDR1 is SGDLS and CDR2 is YYNGEE. V shed 0 bases and J 6 bases; nucleotides not matched to a gene: 6. This CDR3 has 16 residues. The specimen was PBMCs. The receptor was isolated from a woman younger than 45 in good health and CMV-seronegative. The chain carries TRBV9 and TRBJ2-3; 11 bases align to TRBD1. The chain's CDR3 is CASSVAGTGGWDTQYF. The CDR3 DNA is TGTGCCAGCAGCGTAGCGGGGACAGGGGGTTGGGATACGCAGTATTTT. Variable domain in full (rest from reference TRBV9 and TRBJ2-3): DSGVTQTPKHLITATGQRVTLRCSPRSGDLSVYWYQQSLDQGLQFLIQYYNGEERAKGNILERFSAQQFPDLHSELNLSSLELGDSALYFCASSVAGTGGWDTQYFGPGTRLTVL.